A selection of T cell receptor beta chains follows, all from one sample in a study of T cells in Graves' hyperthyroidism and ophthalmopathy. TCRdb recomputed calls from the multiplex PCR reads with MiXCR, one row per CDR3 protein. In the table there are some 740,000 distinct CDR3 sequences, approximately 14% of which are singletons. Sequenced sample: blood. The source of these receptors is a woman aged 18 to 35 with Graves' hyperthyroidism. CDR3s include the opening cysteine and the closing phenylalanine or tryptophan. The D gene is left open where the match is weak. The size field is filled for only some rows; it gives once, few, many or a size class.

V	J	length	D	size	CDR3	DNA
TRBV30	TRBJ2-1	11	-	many	CAWNLGYEQFF	TGTGCCTGGAACCTCGGGTATGAGCAGTTCTTC
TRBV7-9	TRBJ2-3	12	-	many	CASSRPGDTQYF	TGTGCCAGCAGCCGCCCTGGAGATACGCAGTATTTT
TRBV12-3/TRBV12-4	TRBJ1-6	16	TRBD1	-	CASSFKTGWGNSPLHF	TGTGCCAGCAGCTTCAAGACAGGGTGGGGGAATTCACCCCTCCACTTT
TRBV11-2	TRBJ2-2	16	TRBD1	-	CASSFWDRANTGELFF	TGTGCCAGCAGCTTCTGGGACAGGGCTAACACCGGGGAGCTGTTTTTT
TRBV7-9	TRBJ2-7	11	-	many	CASSSHYEQYF	TGTGCCAGCAGCTCCCACTACGAGCAGTACTTC
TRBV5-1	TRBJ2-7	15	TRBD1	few	CASSLVPGGIYEQYF	TGCGCCAGCAGCTTGGTTCCAGGGGGCATATACGAGCAGTACTTC
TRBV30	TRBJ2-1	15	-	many	CAWTRDQGSYNEQFF	TGTGCCTGGACGCGGGACCAAGGGTCCTACAATGAGCAGTTCTTC
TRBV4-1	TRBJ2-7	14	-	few	CASSQMEGPYEQYF	TGCGCCAGCAGCCAGATGGAGGGGCCCTACGAGCAGTACTTC
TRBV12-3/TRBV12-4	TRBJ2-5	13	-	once	CASSPNGGETQYF	TGTGCCAGCAGTCCTAACGGGGGTGAGACCCAGTACTTC
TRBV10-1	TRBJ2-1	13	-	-	CASGGTRYNEQFF	TGCGCCAGCGGCGGGACCCGGTACAATGAGCAGTTCTTC
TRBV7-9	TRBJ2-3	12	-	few	CASSFEPGTQYF	TGTGCCAGCAGCTTTGAACCGGGTACGCAGTATTTT
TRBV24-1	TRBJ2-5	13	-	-	CATRGSAQETQYF	TGTGCCACCAGGGGCAGCGCTCAAGAGACCCAGTACTTC
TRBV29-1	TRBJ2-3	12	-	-	CSVDHGTDTQYF	TGCAGCGTTGATCATGGCACAGATACGCAGTATTTT
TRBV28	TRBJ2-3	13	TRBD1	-	CASRSDRVDTQYF	TGTGCCAGCAGATCGGACAGGGTTGATACGCAGTATTTT
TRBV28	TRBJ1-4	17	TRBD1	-	CASSLRRQGWAGEKLFF	TGTGCCAGCAGTTTAAGGCGACAGGGGTGGGCGGGAGAAAAACTGTTTTTT
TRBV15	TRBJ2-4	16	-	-	CATSRVPGTAKNIQYF	TGTGCCACCAGCAGAGTCCCAGGGACAGCCAAAAACATTCAGTACTTC
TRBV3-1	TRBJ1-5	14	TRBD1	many	CASSHGTGRQPQHF	TGTGCCAGCAGCCACGGGACAGGACGGCAGCCCCAGCATTTT
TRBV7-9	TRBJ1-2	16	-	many	CASSLRSLEGRNGYTF	TGTGCCAGCAGCTTAAGGTCCCTGGAGGGAAGGAATGGCTACACCTTC
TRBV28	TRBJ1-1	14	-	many	CASTLVKGNTEAFF	TGTGCCAGCACCTTGGTCAAGGGGAACACTGAAGCTTTCTTT
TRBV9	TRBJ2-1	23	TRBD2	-	CASSQVGVDGTSGRSYSYNEQFF	TGTGCCAGCAGCCAAGTGGGGGTGGATGGGACTAGCGGGAGGTCCTACTCCTACAATGAGCAGTTCTTC
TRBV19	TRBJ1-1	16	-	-	CASSIIGDGSGTEAFF	TGTGCCAGTAGTATAATAGGGGATGGGTCGGGCACTGAAGCTTTCTTT
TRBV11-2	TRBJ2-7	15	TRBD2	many	CASSFGGLEHYEQYF	TGTGCCAGCAGCTTCGGTGGACTAGAACATTACGAGCAGTACTTC
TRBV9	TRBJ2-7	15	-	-	CASSVGSTGSYEQYF	TGTGCCAGCAGCGTAGGGAGTACCGGCTCCTACGAGCAGTACTTC
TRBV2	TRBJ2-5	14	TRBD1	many	CASSGTGVRETQYF	TGTGCCAGCAGTGGGACAGGGGTTCGAGAGACCCAGTACTTC
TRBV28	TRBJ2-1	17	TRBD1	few	CASNPGVTGTGVNEQFF	TGTGCCAGCAACCCCGGGGTGACAGGGACAGGAGTGAATGAGCAGTTCTTC